Listed here are 27 T cell receptor beta chains from one sample, sequenced in a study of T cell responses to AZD1222 COVID-19 vaccine. Libraries were prepared by immunoSEQ multiplex PCR; TCRdb keeps only in-frame clonotypes and omits some of them. The sample lists some 90,000 clones, around nine tenths occurring once. This sample comprised peripheral blood, obtained on day 0 of MenACWY control vaccination. These receptors came from an adult in good health.

The V gene is TRBV6-2 or TRBV6-3, the J gene TRBJ2-7; tentatively, D is TRBD2 (6 bases). V was clipped by 2 bases and J by 3 bases, with 17 bases between them. The CDR3 spans 16 residues. From germline, CDR1 is MNHEY and CDR2 SVGEGT. CDR3 region: CASSYVFGLRNYEQYF. DNA for the CDR3: TGTGCCAGCAGTTACGTATTTGGACTACGAAACTACGAGCAGTACTTC.

This clone occurred once. The chain is built from TRBV28 and TRBJ1-5; D remains ambiguous. The V end lost 7 bases, the J end lost 0 bases, and 4 bases lay between the germline ends. The germline V gene encodes CDR1 MDHEN and CDR2 SYDVKM. This CDR3 contains 12 residues. CDR3 amino acids: CASTYSNQPQHF. DNA of the CDR3: TGTGCCAGCACTTATAGCAATCAGCCCCAGCATTTT.

This clone was recorded only once. The V gene is TRBV10-3, the J gene TRBJ2-1; 11 bases map to TRBD2. CDR1 is ENHRY, CDR2 SYGVKD, per germline. The CDR3 has 14 residues. After removal of 10 bases from V and 1 base from J, the junction contained 3 bases not matched to a gene. The CDR3 here is CATRTSGSYNEQFF. The CDR3 DNA reads TGTGCCACTCGGACTAGCGGGTCCTACAATGAGCAGTTCTTC.

The chain joins TRBV27 to TRBJ1-2, with 11 bases aligning to TRBD1. This CDR3 is 13 amino acids long. V gave up 7 bases and J gave up 7 bases; unmatched junction bases: 5. Germline V lookup: CDR1 MNHEY, CDR2 SMNVEV (reference sequence). The CDR3: CASTPGTGGGYTF. DNA for the CDR3: TGTGCCAGCACCCCTGGGACAGGGGGTGGCTACACCTTC.

The V gene is TRBV28, the J gene TRBJ2-5; weak D call: TRBD1 (5 bases). Germline V gives CDR1 MDHEN, CDR2 SYDVKM. The V end was cut by 6 bases, the J end by 7 bases, with 15 bases between. CDR3 length equals 13 residues. The CDR3 DNA reads TGTGCCAGCAGCCAGACAGTCATGGGGACCCAGTACTTC. This codes for CASSQTVMGTQYF.

CDR3 sequence (DNA): TGTGCCAGCAGCTTCGGCGGCTATCAGCCCCAGCATTTT. Its protein is CASSFGGYQPQHF. V usage is TRBV5-6 and J usage is TRBJ1-5; D unresolved. Deletions cut 2 bases from V and 5 bases from J, with 8 bases between. The germline V gene has CDR1 SGHDT and CDR2 YYEEEE. This CDR3 has 13 amino acids.

Only one count was recorded for this clone. The chain carries TRBV28 and TRBJ2-1; 8 bases map to TRBD2. The ends lost 6 bases at V and 8 bases at J; junction bases unmatched: 3. The CDR3 covers 12 residues. Germline CDR1 MDHEN, CDR2 SYDVKM. The CDR3 coding sequence is TGTGCCAGCAGCCCGGGGGGGCATGAGCAGTTCTTC. Translation gives CASSPGGHEQFF.

This chain joins TRBV28 and TRBJ1-4; D is possibly TRBD1 (5 bases). V lost 4 bases to trimming and J lost 2 bases, with 11 bases between them. Germline V gene data show CDR1 as MDHEN and CDR2 as SYDVKM. This CDR3 is 15 amino acids long. The CDR3 here is CASSSPGHTNEKLFF. For the CDR3, the DNA is TGTGCCAGCAGTTCCCCCGGACACACTAATGAAAAACTGTTTTTT. The entire variable domain, with the rest obtained from reference TRBV28 and TRBJ1-4, is as follows: DVKVTQSSRYLVKRTGEKVFLECVQDMDHENMFWYRQDPGLGLRLIYFSYDVKMKEKGDIPEGYSVSREKKERFSLILESASTNQTSMYLCASSSPGHTNEKLFFGSGTQLSVL.

The chain links TRBV19 to TRBJ1-5, with no clear D. Germline V gene lookup returns CDR1 LNHDA and CDR2 SQIVND (reference sequence). This CDR3 spans 13 amino acids. V lost 7 bases and J lost 7, with 14 bases in between. CDR3: CASTGEAGQPQHF. CDR3 bases: TGTGCCAGTACCGGGGAGGCGGGACAGCCCCAGCATTTT.

The rearrangement uses TRBV5-4 and TRBJ2-7; no definite D call. Trimming pared 0 bases from V and 3 bases from J, leaving 7 bases between. Germline loops: CDR1 SGHNT, CDR2 YYREEE (reference sequence). This CDR3 has 13 residues. CDR3 region: CASSLDQNYEQYF. CDR3 coding DNA: TGTGCCAGCAGCTTGGACCAGAACTACGAGCAGTACTTC.

This clone was seen just once. V usage is TRBV19 and J usage is TRBJ1-5; D is undetermined. Germline V gene lookup returns CDR1 LNHDA and CDR2 SQIVND (reference sequence). This CDR3 is 15 amino acids long. The ends were cut back, 3 bases at V and 5 bases at J, with 14 bases in the middle. The CDR3 DNA follows: TGTGCCAGTAGTATTCGAGGTCCTGGGGATCAGCCCCAGCATTTT. It encodes CASSIRGPGDQPQHF.

V and J are TRBV11-2 and TRBJ1-1; D is perhaps TRBD1 (5 bases). Germline V gene sequence: CDR1 SGHAT, CDR2 FQNNGV. Trimming removed 5 bases from V and 4 bases from J, with 23 bases in between. The CDR3 has 17 amino acids. This chain's CDR3 is CASSPWGTGRLSTEAFF. The CDR3 DNA is TGTGCCAGCAGCCCCTGGGGGACGGGCCGACTTTCCACTGAAGCTTTCTTT.

V usage is TRBV24-1 and J usage is TRBJ1-1; no reliable D call. Trimming removed 5 bases from V and 0 bases from J, with 12 bases in between. The CDR3 is 15 residues long. CDR1 is KGHDR, CDR2 SFDVKD, per germline. The CDR3 sequence is CATSASGALNTEAFF. In DNA form, the CDR3 reads TGTGCCACCAGTGCGTCAGGTGCGCTGAACACTGAAGCTTTCTTT.

The rearrangement joins TRBV3-1 (or the pseudogene TRBV3-2) to TRBJ1-1; the D is unclear. From germline, CDR1 is LGHDT and CDR2 YNNKEL (reference sequence). V dropped 0 bases and J dropped 7 bases, with 12 bases sitting between them. The CDR3 length is 14 residues. CDR3 in amino acids: CASSQDPGRVEAFF. In DNA, the CDR3 is TGTGCCAGCAGCCAAGATCCAGGTCGGGTTGAAGCTTTCTTT.

This chain uses TRBV7-3 with TRBJ2-2; D remains ambiguous. The CDR3 is 16 amino acids. The V end was cut by 0 bases, the J end by 1 base, with 9 bases between. Germline lookup yields CDR1 SGHTA and CDR2 FQGTGA. The CDR3 sequence: CASSLTLAQNTGELFF. The CDR3 region has the DNA TGTGCCAGCAGCTTAACGTTGGCACAGAACACCGGGGAGCTGTTTTTT.

This clone was seen more than once but under ten times. The CDR3 region is CASSPPRGPRNSPLHF. The CDR3 DNA reads as TGTGCCAGCTCACCACCAAGGGGCCCAAGGAATTCACCCCTCCACTTT. J is TRBJ1-6 and V is TRBV18; D perhaps matches TRBD1 (5 bases). Trimming stripped 0 bases from V and 7 bases from J, with 13 bases between. Germline V gives CDR1 KGHSH, CDR2 LQKENI. The CDR3 consists of 16 residues.

The V gene is TRBV27, the J gene TRBJ1-5; D call uncertain. V was cut by 2 bases and J by 5 bases, with 22 bases left in between. The CDR3 is 18 residues long. Germline CDR1 MNHEY, CDR2 SMNVEV (reference sequence). This CDR3 is CASSLRSGTAVQDQPQHF. The CDR3 region has the DNA TGTGCCAGCAGTTTAAGAAGCGGAACAGCCGTACAAGATCAGCCCCAGCATTTT.

V is TRBV7-2 and J is TRBJ2-1; 8 bases match TRBD2. The CDR3 is 14 residues long. Looked up from germline, CDR1 is SGHTA and CDR2 is FQGNSA. V lost 4 bases to trimming and J lost 5 bases; unmatched junction nucleotides: 4. The chain's CDR3 is CASSSGLGDNEQFF. CDR3 sequence (DNA): TGTGCCAGCAGCTCGGGACTAGGAGACAATGAGCAGTTCTTC.

The gene calls are TRBV27 and TRBJ1-1; D is undetermined. Germline V gene lookup returns CDR1 MNHEY and CDR2 SMNVEV (reference sequence). The ends were cut back, 6 bases at V and 6 bases at J, with 8 bases in the middle. CDR3 length: 11 amino acids. Here the CDR3 DNA reads TGTGCCAGCAGGAAACAATCTGAAGCTTTCTTT. Translation gives CASRKQSEAFF.

The V call is TRBV24-1, the J call TRBJ2-2; TRBD2 aligns across 15 bases. This CDR3 is 19 amino acids long. The ends lost 6 bases at V and 5 bases at J; junction bases unmatched: 12. The germline gives CDR1 KGHDR, CDR2 SFDVKD. In DNA, the CDR3 is TGTGCCACCAGTCCCGGGACTAGCGGGGGGTCACAGTGGACCGGGGAGCTGTTTTTT. Translation gives CATSPGTSGGSQWTGELFF.

The V gene is TRBV6-2 or TRBV6-3, the J gene TRBJ2-7; 8 nucleotides align to TRBD1. Germline CDR1 and CDR2: MNHEY and SVGEGT. The CDR3 extends over 15 amino acids. Losses at the gene ends were 2 bases for V and 3 bases for J; bases not matched to a gene: 6. This chain's CDR3 is CASSYPDRGIYEQYF. DNA of the CDR3: TGTGCCAGCAGTTACCCCGACAGGGGAATCTACGAGCAGTACTTC.

Only a few counts were recorded for this clone. The gene calls are TRBV3-1 (or the pseudogene TRBV3-2) and TRBJ2-5, with D unclear. Trimming pared 1 base from V and 2 bases from J, leaving 8 bases between. The CDR3 runs 14 residues. CDR1 LGHDT and CDR2 YNNKEL come from the germline V gene (reference sequence). CDR3 in DNA: TGTGCCAGCAGCCAAGCGAGCTCACAAGAGACCCAGTACTTC. It is translated as CASSQASSQETQYF.

The rearrangement joins TRBV28 to TRBJ1-1, with 7 bases that match TRBD1. The V segment lost 5 bases and the J segment 6 bases; nucleotides outside the gene matches: 12. Germline loops: CDR1 MDHEN, CDR2 SYDVKM. CDR3 size: 15 residues. CDR3 sequence (DNA): TGTGCCAGCAGTCCCCCTGGACAGGCGACGGCTGAAGCTTTCTTT. Translation gives CASSPPGQATAEAFF.

The chain couples TRBV7-2 to TRBJ1-6, with D possibly TRBD1 on 6 matching bases. Germline assignment: CDR1 SGHTA and CDR2 FQGNSA. The CDR3 runs to 16 residues. Trimming shortened V by 0 bases and J by 7 bases, and 13 bases separated the two germline ends. CDR3 in amino acids: CASSLAGGTPNSPLHF. The DNA for the CDR3 is TGTGCCAGCAGCTTAGCGGGGGGGACACCCAATTCACCCCTCCACTTT.

V usage is TRBV18 and J usage is TRBJ1-4; possible D gene TRBD1, 5 bases. Germline V CDR1 and CDR2: KGHSH, LQKENI. The CDR3 covers 11 residues. Trimming took 4 bases from V and 8 from J, leaving 5 bases between them. The CDR3 DNA sequence: TGTGCCAGCTCACGGGGGGAAAAACTGTTTTTT. Its protein is CASSRGEKLFF.

V and J are TRBV7-8 and TRBJ2-1; D possibly matches TRBD1 or TRBD2 (5 bases each). CDR1 is SGHVS and CDR2 is FQNEAQ in the germline V gene. The CDR3 is made up of 14 amino acids. The V gene lost 5 bases and the J gene lost 12 bases, with 20 bases spanning the gap. The CDR3 loop reads CASSPPGRLMGQFF. The CDR3 DNA follows: TGTGCCAGCAGCCCGCCGGGACGCCTGATGGGGCAGTTCTTC.

Written as DNA, the CDR3 is TGTGCCAGCAGTGAAGGTAATGAGCAGTTCTTC. Translated: CASSEGNEQFF. The rearrangement uses TRBV6-1 and TRBJ2-1; D gene uncertain. The CDR3 extends over 11 amino acids. The V gene's germline CDR1 is MNHNS and CDR2 SASEGT. Trimming removed 1 base from V and 7 bases from J, with 2 bases in between.